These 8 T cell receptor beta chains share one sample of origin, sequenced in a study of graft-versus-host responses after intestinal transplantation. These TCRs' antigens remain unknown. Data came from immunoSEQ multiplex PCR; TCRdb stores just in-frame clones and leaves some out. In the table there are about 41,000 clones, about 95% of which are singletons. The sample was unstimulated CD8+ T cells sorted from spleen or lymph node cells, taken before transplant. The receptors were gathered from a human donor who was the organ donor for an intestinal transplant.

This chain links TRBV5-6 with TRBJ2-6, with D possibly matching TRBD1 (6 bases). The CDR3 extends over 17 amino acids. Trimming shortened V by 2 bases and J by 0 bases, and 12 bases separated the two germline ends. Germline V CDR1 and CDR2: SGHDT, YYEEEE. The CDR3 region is CASSFNRQDSGANVLTF. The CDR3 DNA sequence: TGTGCCAGCAGCTTTAACAGACAGGACTCTGGGGCCAACGTCCTGACTTTC. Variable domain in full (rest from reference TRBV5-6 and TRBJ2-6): DAGVTQSPTHLIKTRGQQVTLRCSPKSGHDTVSWYQQALGQGPQFIFQYYEEEERQRGNFPDRFSGHQFPNYSSELNVNALLLGDSALYLCASSFNRQDSGANVLTFGAGSRLTVL.

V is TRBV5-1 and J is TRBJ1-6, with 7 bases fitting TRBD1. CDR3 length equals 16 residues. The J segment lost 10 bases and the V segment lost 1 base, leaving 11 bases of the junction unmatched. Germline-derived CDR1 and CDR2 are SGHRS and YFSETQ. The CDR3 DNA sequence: TGCGCCAGCAGCTTGTGGGCAGGGGGACGGAAATCACCCCTCCACTTT. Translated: CASSLWAGGRKSPLHF.

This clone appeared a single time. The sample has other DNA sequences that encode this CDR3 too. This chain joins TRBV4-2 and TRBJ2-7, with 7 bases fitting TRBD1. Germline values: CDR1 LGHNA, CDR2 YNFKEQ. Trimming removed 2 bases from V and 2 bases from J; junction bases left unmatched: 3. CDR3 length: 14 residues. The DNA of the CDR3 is TGTGCCAGCAGCCAAAACAGGGGTCCCTACGAGCAGTACTTC. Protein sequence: CASSQNRGPYEQYF.

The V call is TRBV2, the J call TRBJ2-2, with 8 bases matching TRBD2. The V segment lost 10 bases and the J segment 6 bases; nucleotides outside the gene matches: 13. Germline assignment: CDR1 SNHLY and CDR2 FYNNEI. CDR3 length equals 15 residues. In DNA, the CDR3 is TGTGCCATACAGACAGATAGCGGGGTTGCCGGGGAGCTGTTTTTT. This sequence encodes CAIQTDSGVAGELFF.

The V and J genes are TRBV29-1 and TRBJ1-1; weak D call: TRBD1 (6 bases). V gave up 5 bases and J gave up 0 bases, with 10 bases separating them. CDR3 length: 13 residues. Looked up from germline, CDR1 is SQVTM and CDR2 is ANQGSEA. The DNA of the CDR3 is TGCAGCGTTCCCGGGACATTGAACACTGAAGCTTTCTTT. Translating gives CSVPGTLNTEAFF.

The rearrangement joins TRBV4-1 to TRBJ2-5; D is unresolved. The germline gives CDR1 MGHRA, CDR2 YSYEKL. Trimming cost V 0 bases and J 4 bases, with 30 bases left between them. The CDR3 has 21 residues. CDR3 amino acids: CASSQELGRPITAAILETQYF. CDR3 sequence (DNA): TGCGCCAGCAGCCAAGAGTTGGGCAGACCTATTACTGCAGCCATTTTAGAGACCCAGTACTTC.

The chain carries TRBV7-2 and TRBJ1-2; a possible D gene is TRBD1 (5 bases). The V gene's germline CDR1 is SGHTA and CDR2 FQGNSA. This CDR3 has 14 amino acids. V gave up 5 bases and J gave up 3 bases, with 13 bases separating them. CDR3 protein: CASSRVGGDYGYTF. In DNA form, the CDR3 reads TGTGCCAGCAGCCGCGTTGGGGGAGACTATGGCTACACCTTC. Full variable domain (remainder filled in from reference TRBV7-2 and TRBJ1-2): GAGVSQSPSNKVTEKGKDVELRCDPISGHTALYWYRQSLGQGLEFLIYFQGNSAPDKSGLPSDRFSAERTGGSVSTLTIQRTQQEDSAVYLCASSRVGGDYGYTFGSGTRLTVV.

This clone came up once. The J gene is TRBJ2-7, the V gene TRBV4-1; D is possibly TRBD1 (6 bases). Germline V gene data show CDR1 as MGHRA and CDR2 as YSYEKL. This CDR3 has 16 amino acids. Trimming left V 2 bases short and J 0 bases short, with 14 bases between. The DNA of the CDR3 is TGCGCCAGCAGCCAAAAGACAGGCACCGCCTCCTACGAGCAGTACTTC. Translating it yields CASSQKTGTASYEQYF.